Shown below are 28 T cell receptor beta chains from a single sample sequenced in a study of cytomegalovirus exposure and HLA in healthy donors. Sequencing used immunoSEQ multiplex PCR; TCRdb keeps in-frame clones, though not all of them. The sample holds about 350,000 clones, approximately 90% seen once. The source material was PBMCs. The receptors stem from a woman aged 25 to 39 in good health and CMV-seropositive.

The chain uses TRBV11-3 and TRBJ2-1, with 7 bases that match TRBD2. With V trimmed by 5 bases and J by 4 bases, 5 bases remained unmatched. This CDR3 has 14 residues. Germline V gene sequence: CDR1 SGHNT, CDR2 YENEEA. The CDR3 protein is CASSDGGSYNEQFF. In DNA form, the CDR3 reads TGTGCCAGCAGCGACGGGGGGTCGTACAATGAGCAGTTCTTC.

The rearrangement joins TRBV5-1 to TRBJ2-1, with TRBD1 matching over 9 bases. J was trimmed by 7 bases and V by 4 bases; bases with no gene match: 3. Per germline, CDR1 SGHRS and CDR2 YFSETQ. The CDR3 is 13 amino acids. CDR3 amino acids: CASSGGTGNEQFF. For the CDR3, the DNA is TGCGCCAGCAGCGGAGGGACAGGGAATGAGCAGTTCTTC.

The rearrangement uses TRBV2 and TRBJ1-2; TRBD1 matches at 10 bases. With 6 bases clipped from V and 4 bases from J, the junction kept 8 bases outside the gene matches. CDR3 size: 15 residues. Looked up from germline, CDR1 is SNHLY and CDR2 is FYNNEI. The CDR3 DNA follows: TGTGCCAGCAGGTTTGACAGGGGGCTTGGCTATGGCTACACCTTC. Its protein product is CASRFDRGLGYGYTF. The variable domain in full, with the rest retrieved from reference TRBV2 and TRBJ1-2, is EPEVTQTPSHQVTQMGQEVILRCVPISNHLYFYWYRQILGQKVEFLVSFYNNEISEKSEIFDDQFSVERPDGSNFTLKIRSTKLEDSAMYFCASRFDRGLGYGYTFGSGTRLTVV.

CDR3 nucleotides: TGTGCCAGCAGTTTAGTTCTGGTCGAGCCCCAGCATTTT. This codes for CASSLVLVEPQHF. The V and J genes are TRBV28 and TRBJ1-5; D uncertain. The CDR3 runs to 13 residues. Germline V gene sequence: CDR1 MDHEN, CDR2 SYDVKM. V was cut by 2 bases and J by 8 bases, with 10 bases left in between.

The V and J genes are TRBV2 and TRBJ2-5, with 13 positions matching TRBD2. The CDR3 totals 15 residues. J was trimmed by 2 bases and V by 11 bases; bases with no gene match: 8. Per germline, CDR1 SNHLY and CDR2 FYNNEI. CDR3 amino acids: CAGPTSGGDQETQYF. CDR3 nucleotide sequence: TGTGCCGGCCCAACTAGCGGGGGGGATCAAGAGACCCAGTACTTC.

This clone was seen only once. The V and J genes are TRBV28 and TRBJ2-7; D uncertain. The ends were cut back, 2 bases at V and 3 bases at J, with 11 bases in the middle. The CDR3 spans 14 residues. Germline-derived CDR1 and CDR2 are MDHEN and SYDVKM. Here the CDR3 DNA reads TGTGCCAGCAGTTTAGATGTCCCGATCTACGAGCAGTACTTC. Translated, it gives CASSLDVPIYEQYF.

The gene calls are TRBV7-9 and TRBJ2-7; D could derive from TRBD1 or TRBD2 (5 bases each). Trimming took off 10 bases at V and 0 bases at J, with 25 bases between the two ends. The V gene's germline CDR1 is SEHNR and CDR2 FQNEAQ (reference sequence). The CDR3 has 17 residues. For the CDR3, the DNA is TGTGCCACGGGACCGTTCTCTAGACAGATAAACTCCTACGAGCAGTACTTC. Translating gives CATGPFSRQINSYEQYF. The full variable domain, in which reference TRBV7-9 and TRBJ2-7 provide the parts outside the CDR3, is DTGVSQNPRHKITKRGQNVTFRCDPISEHNRLYWYRQTLGQGPEFLTYFQNEAQLEKSRLLSDRFSAERPKGSFSTLEIQRTEQGDSAMYLCATGPFSRQINSYEQYFGPGTRLTVT.

J is TRBJ1-2 and V is TRBV7-9, with TRBD1 matching over 7 bases. Germline CDR1 is SEHNR and CDR2 is FQNEAQ (reference sequence). This CDR3 contains 16 residues. V was pared by 8 bases and J by 3 bases, with 15 bases of the junction left unmatched. The CDR3: CASVVPTGERDYGYTF. Written as DNA, the CDR3 is TGTGCCAGCGTGGTTCCAACAGGGGAAAGGGACTATGGCTACACCTTC.

Notes on this clone: An end of the junction does not agree with germline; a read error may underlie this. This sequence joins TRBV7-6 and TRBJ2-6; D is undetermined. Per germline, CDR1 SGHVS and CDR2 FNYEAQ. The CDR3 consists of 18 residues. The CDR3 loop is CASSFFINLTKSGQRPDF. The CDR3 nucleotides read TGTGCCAGCAGCTTCTTTATAAATCTCACAAAGTCGGGCCAACGTCCTGACTTC.

This chain uses TRBV6-5 with TRBJ2-7; a weak D match, TRBD2 (6 bases). Germline assignment: CDR1 MNHEY and CDR2 SVGAGI. The CDR3 has 15 residues. Between the trimmed V and J ends, which lost 0 bases and 2 bases, there was a span of 11 bases. The CDR3 bases are TGTGCCAGCAGTTACTCGTTGGGACTCACCTACGAGCAGTACTTC. Translated, it gives CASSYSLGLTYEQYF.

The J gene is TRBJ2-1, the V gene TRBV15; the match to TRBD2 covers 11 bases. This CDR3 comprises 17 residues. The germline V gene has CDR1 LNHNV and CDR2 YYDKDF (reference sequence). The V segment lost 4 bases and the J segment 3 bases; nucleotides outside the gene matches: 8. The CDR3 DNA follows: TGTGCCACCAGCAATCCAAGACTAGCGGGGCACTACAATGAGCAGTTCTTC. Residues: CATSNPRLAGHYNEQFF.

This rearrangement joins TRBV6-1 to TRBJ2-7; D is unclear. Germline V gives CDR1 MNHNS, CDR2 SASEGT. The CDR3 extends over 12 amino acids. The ends were cut back, 10 bases at V and 2 bases at J, with 12 bases in the middle. The CDR3 DNA follows: TGTGCCATCCTAAAGCCCCCCTACGAGCAGTACTTC. Translation gives CAILKPPYEQYF.

This clone was detected a few times. The chain combines TRBV14 with TRBJ1-6, with TRBD1 identical over 7 bases. The CDR3 has 14 residues. The V segment lost 4 bases and the J segment 9 bases; nucleotides outside the gene matches: 6. The germline gives CDR1 SGHDN, CDR2 FVKESK. The CDR3, as DNA: TGTGCCAGCAGCCGTTACAGGGGTAGTTCACCCCTCCACTTT. Amino acid sequence: CASSRYRGSSPLHF. The full variable domain, in which reference TRBV14 and TRBJ1-6 provide the parts outside the CDR3, is EAGVTQFPSHSVIEKGQTVTLRCDPISGHDNLYWYRRVMGKEIKFLLHFVKESKQDESGMPNNRFLAERTGGTYSTLKVQPAELEDSGVYFCASSRYRGSSPLHFGNGTRLTVT.

This clone showed up just a few times. The V call is TRBV28, the J call TRBJ2-7; D not resolved. The V gene's germline CDR1 is MDHEN and CDR2 SYDVKM. V lost 8 bases to trimming and J lost 2 bases, with 13 bases between them. The CDR3 is made up of 13 amino acids. The CDR3 DNA reads as TGTGCCAGCCTCGGGCAGATAACCTACGAGCAGTACTTC. It encodes CASLGQITYEQYF.

This chain links TRBV11-2 with TRBJ1-2; 7 nucleotides match TRBD1. Germline V gene lookup returns CDR1 SGHAT and CDR2 FQNNGV. The CDR3 runs to 11 residues. V dropped 5 bases and J dropped 7; count of bases not matched to a gene: 1. CDR3 nucleotides: TGTGCCAGCAGCCACAGGGGTGGCTACACCTTC. It yields the protein CASSHRGGYTF.

This clone was observed a handful of times. The chain recombines TRBV4-3 with TRBJ2-2, with TRBD2 matching over 9 bases. Unmatched junction bases numbered 6, after V lost 1 base and J lost 3 bases. Germline V gives CDR1 LGHNA, CDR2 YSLEER. This CDR3 is built from 17 residues. The CDR3 reads CASSQGDSGRYTGELFF. For the CDR3, the DNA is TGCGCCAGCAGCCAAGGGGACAGCGGGAGGTACACCGGGGAGCTGTTTTTT.

V is TRBV5-1 and J is TRBJ1-2; 7 positions match TRBD1. The CDR3 length is 14 residues. Germline trimming cut 0 bases from V and 7 bases from J; bases unmatched to any gene: 6. CDR1 is SGHRS and CDR2 is YFSETQ in the germline V gene. CDR3 amino acids: CASSLGQSGGGYTF. As DNA, the CDR3 is TGCGCCAGCAGCTTGGGACAGTCAGGGGGTGGCTACACCTTC.

The gene calls are TRBV28 and TRBJ1-1; unclear D gene. The V and J ends lost 6 bases and 1 base respectively, with 9 bases between them. Germline values: CDR1 MDHEN, CDR2 SYDVKM. This CDR3 contains 13 residues. This CDR3 reads CASRAGTNTEAFF. The CDR3 nucleotides read TGTGCCAGCAGGGCAGGCACGAACACTGAAGCTTTCTTT.

V gene TRBV28 combines with J gene TRBJ2-1; 13 bases are a match to TRBD2. CDR3 length: 17 residues. In germline, CDR1 is MDHEN, CDR2 SYDVKM. J lost 9 bases, V lost 5 bases, and 13 bases had no gene match. The CDR3 here is CASSQWTGLAGVSEQFF. CDR3 in DNA: TGTGCCAGCAGTCAGTGGACCGGACTAGCGGGGGTTAGTGAGCAGTTCTTC. The full variable domain, rest sourced from reference TRBV28 and TRBJ2-1, is DVKVTQSSRYLVKRTGEKVFLECVQDMDHENMFWYRQDPGLGLRLIYFSYDVKMKEKGDIPEGYSVSREKKERFSLILESASTNQTSMYLCASSQWTGLAGVSEQFFGPGTRLTVL.

This chain joins TRBV27 and TRBJ2-7; D is uncertain. The CDR3 contains 12 residues. V lost 4 bases to trimming and J lost 4 bases, with 8 bases between them. Germline values: CDR1 MNHEY, CDR2 SMNVEV (reference sequence). The DNA of the CDR3 is TGTGCCAGCAGTTCCCAACCTTACGAGCAGTACTTC. It is translated as CASSSQPYEQYF.

The chain recombines TRBV27 with TRBJ2-1, with D unclear. Per the germline V gene, CDR1 is MNHEY and CDR2 is SMNVEV (reference sequence). Trimming took off 4 bases at V and 10 bases at J, with 23 bases between the two ends. The CDR3 sequence is 16 residues long. This chain's CDR3 is CASSSNPALKSGEQFF. The CDR3 nucleotides are TGTGCCAGCAGTTCCAACCCGGCCCTTAAGTCCGGGGAGCAGTTCTTC.

The CDR3 sequence is CASSLGTFKTEAFF. CDR3 nucleotide sequence: TGTGCCAGCAGCTTGGGGACTTTTAAAACTGAAGCTTTCTTT. The chain is built from TRBV7-8 and TRBJ1-1, with D tentatively TRBD1 (5 bases). The V end lost 3 bases, the J end lost 5 bases, and 13 bases lay between the germline ends. The CDR3 loop spans 14 amino acids. CDR1 SGHVS and CDR2 FQNEAQ come from the germline V gene.

The rearrangement links TRBV7-9 to TRBJ2-5, with 8 bases fitting TRBD2. The trim removed 9 bases at V and 5 bases at J, leaving 8 bases unmatched. The CDR3 is made up of 13 amino acids. Germline CDR1 and CDR2: SEHNR and FQNEAQ (reference sequence). The CDR3 DNA reads TGTGCCAGTGATAGCGGGAACGCCGAGACCCAGTACTTC. Translated: CASDSGNAETQYF.

The chain combines TRBV4-2 with TRBJ2-3, with D unresolved. V was trimmed by 3 bases and J by 5 bases, leaving 3 bases between them. Germline CDR1 is LGHNA and CDR2 is YNFKEQ. CDR3 length equals 11 residues. The CDR3 nucleotides read TGTGCCAGCAGCCACGGAGATACGCAGTATTTT. The encoded protein is CASSHGDTQYF.

The chain links TRBV5-1 to TRBJ1-3, with 8 bases matching TRBD1. There are 15 residues in the CDR3. Germline V gene lookup returns CDR1 SGHRS and CDR2 YFSETQ. V lost 0 bases and J lost 1; bases outside the gene matches: 0. The CDR3: CASSLGTGSGNTIYF. In DNA, the CDR3 is TGCGCCAGCAGCTTGGGGACAGGGTCTGGAAACACCATATATTTT. Looking up the rest from reference TRBV5-1 and TRBJ1-3 gives the full variable domain: KAGVTQTPRYLIKTRGQQVTLSCSPISGHRSVSWYQQTPGQGLQFLFEYFSETQRNKGNFPGRFSGRQFSNSRSEMNVSTLELGDSALYLCASSLGTGSGNTIYFGEGSWLTVV.

There are a few counts of this clone. V gene TRBV4-1 combines with J gene TRBJ2-7; 7 bases are a match to TRBD1. The CDR3 spans 14 residues. With 5 bases clipped from V and 5 bases from J, the junction kept 9 bases outside the gene matches. Germline V gene data show CDR1 as MGHRA and CDR2 as YSYEKL. This CDR3 is CASSYVGQGDEQYF. The CDR3 nucleotides are TGCGCCAGCAGCTACGTCGGGCAGGGGGACGAGCAGTACTTC.

V is TRBV9 and J is TRBJ2-3; 7 bases agree with TRBD2. Per germline, CDR1 SGDLS and CDR2 YYNGEE. The CDR3 covers 15 residues. V shed 5 bases and J 5 bases; nucleotides not matched to a gene: 11. This CDR3 is CASSSGPQGGDTQYF. The CDR3 coding sequence is TGTGCCAGCAGTAGCGGGCCCCAAGGTGGAGATACGCAGTATTTT.

This rearrangement joins TRBV6-1 to TRBJ2-3; 7 nucleotides align to TRBD2. The CDR3 is 14 amino acids. Germline assignment: CDR1 MNHNS and CDR2 SASEGT. With V trimmed by 7 bases and J by 3 bases, 7 bases remained unmatched. CDR3 protein: CASTRTSWTDTQYF. DNA of the CDR3: TGTGCCAGCACGCGGACTAGTTGGACAGATACGCAGTATTTT.